These T cell receptor beta chains were read from a single sample in a study of blood T cells in healthy people across ages. TCRdb redid the calling of the 5' RACE reads with MiXCR, one entry per CDR3 protein. The table includes over a million distinct CDR3 sequences, 35% to 55% detected once. Sequencing was done on a sample of blood. These receptors were obtained from a woman aged 60 to 75 in good health. Each CDR3 is given with its conserved first and last residue. D genes are given only for firm matches. Expanded clones get a size class; other rows say once, few or many, or leave the size out.

many	TRBV5-1	TRBJ2-7	TRBD1	TGCGCCAGCAGCCTGACAGGGGATGGCTCCTACGAGCAGTACTTC	CASSLTGDGSYEQYF
NA	TRBV20-1	TRBJ2-1	TRBD2	TGCAGTGCCCCTGACTCGGGACTATCCCATGAGCAGTTCTTC	CSAPDSGLSHEQFF
few	TRBV27	TRBJ2-1	TRBD2	TGTGCCAGCTGCGGGACTAGCGGGAGCGGCTACAATGAGCAGTTCTTC	CASCGTSGSGYNEQFF
NA	TRBV28	TRBJ2-1	NA	TGTGCCAGCAGATCAACTAGCTCGAACTACAATGAGCAGTTCTTC	CASRSTSSNYNEQFF
NA	TRBV4-2	TRBJ2-7	TRBD2	TGTGCCAGCAGCCAAGATCGCGGTTCTGGGCGGGAGACCCGGTACTTC	CASSQDRGSGRETRYF
many	TRBV15	TRBJ2-7	NA	TGTGCCACCAGCAGAGATATGCTGTACGAGCAGTACTTC	CATSRDMLYEQYF
once	TRBV7-2	TRBJ1-1	TRBD1	TGTGCCAGCAGCATCCTAGGGGTCAGGGGGCGAGAGGCTGAAGCTTTCTTT	CASSILGVRGREAEAFF
NA	TRBV7-9	TRBJ2-1	TRBD2	TGTGCCAGCACCCCTCCTTGTGCGGGAGAGAATGAGCAGTTCTTC	CASTPPCAGENEQFF
once	TRBV14	TRBJ2-5	NA	TGTGCCAGCAGCCAAGTCTGGGGTCAAGAGACCCAGTACTTC	CASSQVWGQETQYF
NA	TRBV25-1	TRBJ1-2	NA	TGTGCCAGCAGCCGGGGGTGGGCAGGGAACTATGGCTACACCTTC	CASSRGWAGNYGYTF
NA	TRBV24-1	TRBJ2-3	NA	TGTGCCACCAGTGATGGTCCGGGCTTTAGCACAGATACGCAGTATTTT	CATSDGPGFSTDTQYF
few	TRBV10-3	TRBJ1-2	NA	TGTGCCATCAGTGAGAGCGGGACAACGTATGGCTACACCTTC	CAISESGTTYGYTF
few	TRBV6-2/TRBV6-3	TRBJ2-7	TRBD2	TGTGCCAGCAGTTACTCCCGGGCTAGCGGCGAGCAGTACTTC	CASSYSRASGEQYF
NA	TRBV10-3	TRBJ2-5	NA	TGTGCCATCAGAGTTGGGACTTCCCAAGAGACCCAGTACTTC	CAIRVGTSQETQYF
few	TRBV6-2/TRBV6-3	TRBJ1-5	NA	TGTGCCAGCAGTCACGGACGACGGGTCGGGGGCAATCAGCCCCAGCATTTT	CASSHGRRVGGNQPQHF
few	TRBV5-1	TRBJ2-5	TRBD2	TGCGCCAGCAGCTCGATCTCCACACCGGGACTAGCGGAGACCCAGTACTTC	CASSSISTPGLAETQYF
NA	TRBV20-1	TRBJ1-2	TRBD1	TGCAGTGCTAGAGCCTTAGGACAGGACCTCTATGGCTACACCTTC	CSARALGQDLYGYTF
NA	TRBV10-3	TRBJ2-3	NA	TGTGCCATCAGTGACGTTGCGAGCTTGGGCACAGATACGCAGTATTTT	CAISDVASLGTDTQYF
NA	TRBV30	TRBJ1-2	TRBD1	TGTGCCTGGAGAAGGACAGGGGGGCCCTATGGCTACACCTTC	CAWRRTGGPYGYTF
NA	TRBV11-2	TRBJ2-4	NA	TGTGCCAGCAGCTGGGCCCTAGCCAAAAACATTCAGTACTTC	CASSWALAKNIQYF
NA	TRBV12-3/TRBV12-4	TRBJ2-5	NA	TGTGCCAGCAGTTTTATGAACCATCAAGAGACCCAGTACTTC	CASSFMNHQETQYF
NA	TRBV12-3/TRBV12-4	TRBJ2-7	NA	TGTGCCAGCAGCTGGACTCGGAGAGGCGAGCAGTACTTC	CASSWTRRGEQYF
few	TRBV3-1	TRBJ2-4	NA	TGTGCCAGCAGCCAAGTCCCCGGGACAAAAAACATTCAGTACTTC	CASSQVPGTKNIQYF
NA	TRBV11-2	TRBJ2-1	NA	TGTGCCAGCAGCTCCACATCGGTAGCGAGCGAGCAGTTCTTC	CASSSTSVASEQFF
NA	TRBV2	TRBJ1-6	NA	TGTGCCAGCAGTGAAAGGAGAGGGAGCTCCTATAATTCACCCCTCCACTTT	CASSERRGSSYNSPLHF
NA	TRBV7-2	TRBJ2-1	TRBD2	TGTGCCAGCAGCTTCCCTAGGCGAGCGGGGGCCCTCAATGAGCAGTTCTTC	CASSFPRRAGALNEQFF
NA	TRBV12-3/TRBV12-4	TRBJ2-7	NA	TGTGCCAGCAGTTTAAATCCTGGGATCGAGCAGTACTTC	CASSLNPGIEQYF
NA	TRBV7-9	TRBJ2-1	TRBD1	TGTGCCAGCAGCCGACAGGGGATCAGCAATGAGCAGTTCTTC	CASSRQGISNEQFF
NA	TRBV6-5	TRBJ2-5	NA	TGTGCCAGCAGTGGATACTCGGGGGAGACCCAGTACTTC	CASSGYSGETQYF
NA	TRBV2	TRBJ2-7	NA	TGTGCCAGCAGGAAGGGTGTGGCTAGGGGTGAGCAGTACTTC	CASRKGVARGEQYF
few	TRBV7-2	TRBJ2-3	TRBD2	TGTGCCAGCAGCCCCCCGGACCCCCGACTAGCGGGGAACACAGATACGCAGTATTTT	CASSPPDPRLAGNTDTQYF
once	TRBV5-1	TRBJ2-7	NA	TGCGCCAGCAGCTTGGGGGTCGGGGTGGTGGTGTACGAGCAGTACTTC	CASSLGVGVVVYEQYF
NA	TRBV3-1	TRBJ2-5	NA	TGTGCCAGCAGCCAAGTCTTAGGCGGGGAGACCCAGTACTTC	CASSQVLGGETQYF
NA	TRBV7-9	TRBJ2-3	NA	TGTGCCAGCAGCCCCTCTGCACGAGGCACAGATACGCAGTATTTT	CASSPSARGTDTQYF
NA	TRBV7-6	TRBJ2-2	NA	TGTGCCAGCAGCCCCTGGGGGGGCTGGAACACCGGGGAGCTGTTTTTT	CASSPWGGWNTGELFF
NA	TRBV5-5	TRBJ2-4	NA	TGTGCCAGCACCCTAAGCGGAGCCAAAAACATTCAGTACTTC	CASTLSGAKNIQYF
NA	TRBV2	TRBJ2-7	NA	TGTGCCAGCACCCCAATGAGCTCCTACGAGCAGTACTTC	CASTPMSSYEQYF
once	TRBV20-1	TRBJ2-5	NA	TGCAGTGCTAGAGATCTCGGGGTGAATGAGCAGTACTTC	CSARDLGVNEQYF
few	TRBV20-1	TRBJ1-2	NA	TGCAGTGCTCCTACCCCAGGGAGTCGCGGCTACACCTTC	CSAPTPGSRGYTF
few	TRBV12-5	TRBJ2-3	TRBD2	TGTGCTAGTGGTCAACCCCGAACTAGCGGAGCCCGGACTGATACGCAGTATTTT	CASGQPRTSGARTDTQYF
NA	TRBV27	TRBJ2-1	TRBD1	TGTGCCAGCAGTTTAATAGGACAGGCGGCGGAGAGCTCCTACAATGAGCAGTTCTTC	CASSLIGQAAESSYNEQFF
few	TRBV27	TRBJ2-7	TRBD2	TGTGCCAGCAGTCGACTAGCGCCCTCCTACGAGCAGTACTTC	CASSRLAPSYEQYF
NA	TRBV20-1	TRBJ2-3	NA	TGCAGTGCAACGGACTCAGGCAGGACAGATACGCAGTATTTT	CSATDSGRTDTQYF
NA	TRBV11-2	TRBJ1-2	NA	TGTGCCAGCAGCTTAGATTTGGGTGACTATGGCTACACCTTC	CASSLDLGDYGYTF
NA	TRBV30	TRBJ1-1	NA	TGTGCCTGGAGTGGGCCGAACACTGAAGCTTTCTTT	CAWSGPNTEAFF